The clone carrying this T cell receptor (delta chain) has a single count. Its antigen remains unknown. RNA was extracted from the cells and then reverse transcribed. Multiplex PCR used pooled V-gene forward primers and a constant-region reverse primer to amplify CDR3s. TCRdb reanalyzed the multiplex PCR reads using CATT. The profile shows 70,000 or so delta-chain clones, roughly a third of them singletons. The data belong to a study of Vδ1+ human thymocytes. The germline gives CDR1 TSWWSYY, CDR2 QGS. The V segment lost 0 bases and the J segment 4 bases; nucleotides outside the gene matches: 7. This CDR3 is 17 amino acids long. General study results and limits: In the thymus, TRG and TRD repertoires looked highly polyclonal with Gaussian CDR3 lengths. Donors shared many TRG clonotypes but few TRD clonotypes.

This receptor was identified in a boy in the first two years of life who had congenital heart surgery. This chain connects TRDV1 to TRDJ1, with 11 positions matching TRDD3. Sequencing was carried out using Vdelta1+ gamma-delta thymocytes from the thymus. Subset noted: FACS-sorted CD3+ TCRalphabeta- TCRVdelta1+ TCRVdelta2- thymocytes. This chain's CDR3 is CALGELRRTGGYDKLIF. The DNA of the CDR3 is TGTGCTCTTGGGGAACTCCGTCGTACTGGGGGATACGATAAACTCATCTTT.